This T cell receptor beta chain was identified during a study of blood T cell repertoires in COVID-19. This CDR3 spans 13 amino acids. With 6 bases clipped from V and 10 bases from J, the junction kept 11 bases outside the gene matches. The data were produced by immunoSEQ multiplex PCR, yet TCRdb's version contains in-frame clones alone and is incomplete. The sample includes 200,000 to 300,000 clones, approximately 88% of them seen just once. The chain recombines TRBV12-3 or TRBV12-4 with TRBJ2-5; 7 positions agree with TRBD2. The receptor was derived from a woman in her thirties or forties with acute COVID-19. Input material: PBMCs or T cells enriched from blood (not recorded which). The CDR3 DNA reads as TGTGCCAGCAGCGGGGGGACGGACCGGGGCCAGTACTTC. Protein sequence: CASSGGTDRGQYF.